This T cell receptor (beta chain) derives from a study of control samples from healthy donors and cancer patients. Repertoires were generated with immunoSEQ multiplex PCR, while TCRdb's copy carries only in-frame clones and drops some. The sample includes 75,000 to 90,000 clones, 75% to 90% seen only once; the top ten take over 5.5%. Deletions cut 0 bases from V and 4 bases from J, with 19 bases between. The length of the CDR3 is 17 residues. CDR1 and CDR2 (germline): GTSNPN, SVGIG (reference sequence). This clone has only one observation. The sequenced material came from blood. This receptor was obtained from a man aged 50 to 60 in good health. J is TRBJ1-5 and V is TRBV30; unclear D gene. The CDR3 nucleotides read TGTGCCTGGAGTGTTGGCGGATCGGCCATGGGGAATCAGCCCCAGCATTTT. Protein: CAWSVGGSAMGNQPQHF.